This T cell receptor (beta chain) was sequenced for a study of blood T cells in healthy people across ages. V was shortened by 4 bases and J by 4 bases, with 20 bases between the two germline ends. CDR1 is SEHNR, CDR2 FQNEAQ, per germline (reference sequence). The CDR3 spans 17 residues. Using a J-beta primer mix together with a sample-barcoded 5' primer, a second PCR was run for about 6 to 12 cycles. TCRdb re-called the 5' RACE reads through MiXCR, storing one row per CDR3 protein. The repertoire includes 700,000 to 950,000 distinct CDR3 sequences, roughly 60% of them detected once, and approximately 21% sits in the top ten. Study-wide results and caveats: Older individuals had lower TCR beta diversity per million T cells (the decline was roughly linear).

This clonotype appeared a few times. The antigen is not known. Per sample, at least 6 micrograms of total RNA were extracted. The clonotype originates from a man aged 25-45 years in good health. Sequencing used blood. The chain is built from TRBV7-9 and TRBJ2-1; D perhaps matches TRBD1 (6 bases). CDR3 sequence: CASSSSGVGGGYNEQFF. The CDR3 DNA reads TGTGCCAGCAGCTCATCAGGGGTAGGAGGAGGTTACAATGAGCAGTTCTTC.